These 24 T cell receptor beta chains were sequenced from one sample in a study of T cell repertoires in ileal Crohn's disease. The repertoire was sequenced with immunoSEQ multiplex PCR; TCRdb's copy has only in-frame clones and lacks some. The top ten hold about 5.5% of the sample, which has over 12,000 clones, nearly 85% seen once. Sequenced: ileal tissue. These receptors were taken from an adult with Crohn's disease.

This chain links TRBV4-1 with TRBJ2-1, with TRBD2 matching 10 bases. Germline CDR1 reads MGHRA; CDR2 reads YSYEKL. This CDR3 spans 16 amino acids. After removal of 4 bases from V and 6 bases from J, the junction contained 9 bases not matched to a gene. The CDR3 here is CASSPVAGGRFNEQFF. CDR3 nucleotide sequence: TGCGCCAGCAGCCCCGTAGCGGGGGGACGCTTCAATGAGCAGTTCTTC.

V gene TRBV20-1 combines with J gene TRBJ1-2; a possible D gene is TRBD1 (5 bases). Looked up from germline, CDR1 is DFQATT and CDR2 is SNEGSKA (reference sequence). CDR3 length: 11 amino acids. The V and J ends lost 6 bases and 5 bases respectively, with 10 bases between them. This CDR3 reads CSATQDYGYTF. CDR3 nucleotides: TGCAGTGCAACACAGGATTATGGCTACACCTTC.

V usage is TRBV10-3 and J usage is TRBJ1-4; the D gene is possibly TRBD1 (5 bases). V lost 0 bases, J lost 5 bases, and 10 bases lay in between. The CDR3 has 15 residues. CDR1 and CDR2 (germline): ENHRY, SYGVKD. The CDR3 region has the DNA TGTGCCATCAGTGAGTCGACAGCACTAAATGAAAAACTGTTTTTT. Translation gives CAISESTALNEKLFF.

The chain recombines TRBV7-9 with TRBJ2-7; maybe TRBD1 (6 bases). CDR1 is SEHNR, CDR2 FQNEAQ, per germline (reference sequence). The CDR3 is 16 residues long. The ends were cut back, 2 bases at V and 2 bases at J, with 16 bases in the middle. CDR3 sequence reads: CASSLYRQAQTYEQYF. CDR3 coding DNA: TGTGCCAGCAGCTTATATAGACAGGCACAAACCTACGAGCAGTACTTC.

The CDR3 is CASSDPGNTEAFF. The DNA for the CDR3 is TGCGCCAGCAGTGATCCGGGGAACACTGAAGCTTTCTTT. V and J are TRBV10-2 and TRBJ1-1; D not resolved. Trimming removed 3 bases from V and 1 base from J, with 6 bases in between. The CDR3 sequence is 13 residues long. The germline V gene encodes CDR1 WSHSY and CDR2 SAAADI.

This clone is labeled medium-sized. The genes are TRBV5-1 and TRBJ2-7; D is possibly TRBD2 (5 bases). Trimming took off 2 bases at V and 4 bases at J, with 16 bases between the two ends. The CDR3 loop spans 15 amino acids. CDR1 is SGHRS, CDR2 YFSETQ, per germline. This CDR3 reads CASSLTRGSSYEQYF. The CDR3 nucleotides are TGCGCCAGCAGCTTAACTCGGGGAAGTAGTTACGAGCAGTACTTC.

The DNA of the CDR3 is TGTGCCAGCAGCTTAGCGGGTCCGGGTGAGACCCAGTACTTC. Its translation is CASSLAGPGETQYF. V usage is TRBV7-3 and J usage is TRBJ2-5; TRBD2 is a possible D gene (5 bases). Trimming took off 2 bases at V and 5 bases at J, with 12 bases between the two ends. The CDR3 covers 14 residues. In germline, CDR1 is SGHTA, CDR2 FQGTGA.

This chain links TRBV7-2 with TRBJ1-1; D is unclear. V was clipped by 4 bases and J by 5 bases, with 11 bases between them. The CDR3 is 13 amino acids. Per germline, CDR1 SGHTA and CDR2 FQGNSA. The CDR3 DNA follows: TGTGCCAGCAGCTCCACAGCGGGAACTGAAGCTTTCTTT. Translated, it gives CASSSTAGTEAFF. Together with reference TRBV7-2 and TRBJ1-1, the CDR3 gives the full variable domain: GAGVSQSPSNKVTEKGKDVELRCDPISGHTALYWYRQSLGQGLEFLIYFQGNSAPDKSGLPSDRFSAERTGGSVSTLTIQRTQQEDSAVYLCASSSTAGTEAFFGQGTRLTVV.

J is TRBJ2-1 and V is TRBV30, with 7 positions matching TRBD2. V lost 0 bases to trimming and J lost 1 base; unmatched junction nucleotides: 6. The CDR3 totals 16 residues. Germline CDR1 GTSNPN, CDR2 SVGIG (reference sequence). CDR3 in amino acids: CAWSVRASGSYNEQFF. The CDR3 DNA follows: TGTGCCTGGAGTGTACGGGCTAGCGGATCCTACAATGAGCAGTTCTTC.

CDR3 residues: CASIPAAGVRDTQYF. CDR3 nucleotides: TGTGCCAGCATCCCAGCAGCGGGAGTGAGAGATACGCAGTATTTT. This chain links TRBV6-5 with TRBJ2-3, with 8 bases aligning to TRBD2. V trimming: 7 bases; J trimming: 5 bases; junction bases outside the gene matches: 11. The CDR3 length is 15 residues. Germline loops: CDR1 MNHEY, CDR2 SVGAGI.

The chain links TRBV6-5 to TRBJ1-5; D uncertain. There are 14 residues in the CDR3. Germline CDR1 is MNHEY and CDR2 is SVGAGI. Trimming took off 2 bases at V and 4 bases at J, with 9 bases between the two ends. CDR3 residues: CASSYGRSNQPQHF. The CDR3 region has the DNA TGTGCCAGCAGTTACGGCAGGTCAAATCAGCCCCAGCATTTT.

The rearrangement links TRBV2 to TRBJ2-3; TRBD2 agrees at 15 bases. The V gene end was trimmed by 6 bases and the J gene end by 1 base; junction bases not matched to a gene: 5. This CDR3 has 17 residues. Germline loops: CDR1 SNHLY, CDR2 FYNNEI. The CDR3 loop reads CASRGGLAGGGTDTQYF. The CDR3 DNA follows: TGTGCCAGCAGGGGGGGACTAGCGGGGGGAGGCACAGATACGCAGTATTTT.

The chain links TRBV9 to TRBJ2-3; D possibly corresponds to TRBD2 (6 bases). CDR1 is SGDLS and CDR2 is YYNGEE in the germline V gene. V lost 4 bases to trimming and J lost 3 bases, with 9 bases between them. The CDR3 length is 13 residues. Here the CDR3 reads CASSRRGTDTQYF. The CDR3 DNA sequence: TGTGCCAGCAGCAGACGGGGGACAGATACGCAGTATTTT.

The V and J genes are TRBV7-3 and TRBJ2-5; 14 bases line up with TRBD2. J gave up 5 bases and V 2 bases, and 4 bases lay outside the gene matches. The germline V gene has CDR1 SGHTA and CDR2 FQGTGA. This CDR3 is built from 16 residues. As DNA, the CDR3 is TGTGCCAGCAGCTTAGGGACTAGCGGGGGACCCGAGACCCAGTACTTC. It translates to CASSLGTSGGPETQYF.

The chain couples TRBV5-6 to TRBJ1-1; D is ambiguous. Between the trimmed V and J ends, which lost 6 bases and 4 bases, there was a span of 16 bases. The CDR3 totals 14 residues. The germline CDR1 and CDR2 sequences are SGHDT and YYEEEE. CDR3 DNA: TGTGCCAGCACCCGCTTCCCGGGTACCACTGAAGCTTTCTTT. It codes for CASTRFPGTTEAFF. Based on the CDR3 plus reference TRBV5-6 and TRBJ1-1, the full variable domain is DAGVTQSPTHLIKTRGQQVTLRCSPKSGHDTVSWYQQALGQGPQFIFQYYEEEERQRGNFPDRFSGHQFPNYSSELNVNALLLGDSALYLCASTRFPGTTEAFFGQGTRLTVV.

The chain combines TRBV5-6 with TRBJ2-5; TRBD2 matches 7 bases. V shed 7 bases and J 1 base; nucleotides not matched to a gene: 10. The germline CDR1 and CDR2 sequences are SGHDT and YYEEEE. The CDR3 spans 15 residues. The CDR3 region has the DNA TGTGCCAGCCCTTGGAGCGGGGAAGCCCAAGAGACCCAGTACTTC. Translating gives CASPWSGEAQETQYF.

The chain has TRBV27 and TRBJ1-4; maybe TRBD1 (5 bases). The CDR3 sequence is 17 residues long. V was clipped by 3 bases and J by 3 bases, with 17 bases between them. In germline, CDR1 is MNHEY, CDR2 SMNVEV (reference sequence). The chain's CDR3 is CASSFGGGPAANEKLFF. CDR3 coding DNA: TGTGCCAGCAGTTTCGGGGGGGGACCGGCTGCTAATGAAAAACTGTTTTTT.

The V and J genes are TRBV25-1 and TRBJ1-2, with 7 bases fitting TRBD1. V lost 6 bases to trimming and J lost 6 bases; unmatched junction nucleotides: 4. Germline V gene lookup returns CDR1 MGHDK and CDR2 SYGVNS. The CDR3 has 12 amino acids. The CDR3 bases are TGTGCCAGCAGGGCCACAGGGGATGGCTACACCTTC. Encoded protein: CASRATGDGYTF.

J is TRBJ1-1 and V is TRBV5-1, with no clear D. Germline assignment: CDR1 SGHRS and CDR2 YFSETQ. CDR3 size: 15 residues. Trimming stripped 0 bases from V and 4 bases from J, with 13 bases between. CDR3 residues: CASSLERTPSTEAFF. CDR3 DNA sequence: TGCGCCAGCAGCTTGGAGCGCACTCCCTCCACTGAAGCTTTCTTT. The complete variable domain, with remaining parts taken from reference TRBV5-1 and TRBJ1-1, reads KAGVTQTPRYLIKTRGQQVTLSCSPISGHRSVSWYQQTPGQGLQFLFEYFSETQRNKGNFPGRFSGRQFSNSRSEMNVSTLELGDSALYLCASSLERTPSTEAFFGQGTRLTVV.

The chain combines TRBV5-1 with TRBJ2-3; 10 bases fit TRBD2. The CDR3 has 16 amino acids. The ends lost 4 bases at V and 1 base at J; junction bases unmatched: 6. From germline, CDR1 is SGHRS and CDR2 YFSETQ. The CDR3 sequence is CASSIAGTSGTDTQYF. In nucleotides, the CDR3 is TGCGCCAGCAGCATAGCCGGGACTAGCGGCACAGATACGCAGTATTTT. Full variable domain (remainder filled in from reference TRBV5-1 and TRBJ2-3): KAGVTQTPRYLIKTRGQQVTLSCSPISGHRSVSWYQQTPGQGLQFLFEYFSETQRNKGNFPGRFSGRQFSNSRSEMNVSTLELGDSALYLCASSIAGTSGTDTQYFGPGTRLTVL.

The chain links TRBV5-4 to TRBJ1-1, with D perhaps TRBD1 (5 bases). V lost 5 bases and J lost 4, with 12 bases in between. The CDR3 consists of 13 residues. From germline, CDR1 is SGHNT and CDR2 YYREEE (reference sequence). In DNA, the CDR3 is TGTGCCAGCAGTGAGCGACAGACCACTGAAGCTTTCTTT. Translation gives CASSERQTTEAFF.

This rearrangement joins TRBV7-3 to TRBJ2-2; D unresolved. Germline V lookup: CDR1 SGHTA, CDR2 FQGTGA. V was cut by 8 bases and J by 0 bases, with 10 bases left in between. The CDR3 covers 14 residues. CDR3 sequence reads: CASGSAANTGELFF. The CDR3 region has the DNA TGTGCCAGCGGGTCCGCGGCGAACACCGGGGAGCTGTTTTTT.

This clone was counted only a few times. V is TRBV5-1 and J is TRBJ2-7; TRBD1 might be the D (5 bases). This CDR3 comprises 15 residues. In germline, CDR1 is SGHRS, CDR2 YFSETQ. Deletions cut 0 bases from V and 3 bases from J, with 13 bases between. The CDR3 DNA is TGCGCCAGCAGCTTGGTATCAGGACACCTCTACGAGCAGTACTTC. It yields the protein CASSLVSGHLYEQYF.

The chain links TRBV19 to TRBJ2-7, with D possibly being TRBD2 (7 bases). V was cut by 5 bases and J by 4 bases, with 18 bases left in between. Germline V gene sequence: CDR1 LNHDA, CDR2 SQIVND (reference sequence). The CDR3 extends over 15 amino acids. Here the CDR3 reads CASSSGGQRKYEQYF. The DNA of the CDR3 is TGTGCCAGTAGTTCGGGAGGACAGAGAAAGTACGAGCAGTACTTC. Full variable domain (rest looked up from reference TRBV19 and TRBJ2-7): DGGITQSPKYLFRKEGQNVTLSCEQNLNHDAMYWYRQDPGQGLRLIYYSQIVNDFQKGDIAEGYSVSREKKESFPLTVTSAQKNPTAFYLCASSSGGQRKYEQYFGPGTRLTVT.